The entry that follows covers one TCR beta chain sequence. Original data processing: Amplification with reference gene primers provided the estimates of nucleated cell counts. Data came from immunoSEQ multiplex PCR; TCRdb stores just in-frame clones and leaves some out. V and J calls and clone size are those listed in that table; D and trimming were worked out from the DNA. The data show nearly 30,000 clones, more than 75% seen once. The data were obtained in a study of blood T cell repertoires in COVID-19. Study-level information: COVID-19 samples, acute and convalescent, were from the United States, Italy and Spain. PBMCs, B-cell-depleted T cells, or T cells were the source of the cDNA or gDNA that made up the material.

The germline V gene encodes CDR1 SNHLY and CDR2 FYNNEI. The CDR3 loop spans 15 amino acids. The V end was cut by 5 bases, the J end by 0 bases, with 11 bases between. This receptor was obtained from a woman aged 70-85 years with acute or convalescent COVID-19. The material sequenced was peripheral blood. The chain employs TRBV2 and TRBJ2-1, with D perhaps matching TRBD2 (5 bases). The CDR3 bases are TGTGCCAGCAGTCTTCCGGGGAGCTCCTACAATGAGCAGTTCTTC. Translated, it gives CASSLPGSSYNEQFF.